A single sample is the source of the 15 T cell receptor beta chains below, sequenced in a study of cytomegalovirus exposure and HLA in healthy donors. Here immunoSEQ multiplex PCR was the method, and the copy in TCRdb shows in-frame clones only, minus some. The sample contains more than 120,000 clones, around 87% of which appear only once. Sequenced: PBMCs. These receptor sequences come from a man aged 18 to 29 in good health and CMV-seropositive.

The chain is built from TRBV18 and TRBJ2-7; 9 bases are shared with TRBD2. Germline V gene sequence: CDR1 KGHSH, CDR2 LQKENI. This CDR3 has 14 residues. Losses at the gene ends were 6 bases for V and 2 bases for J; bases not matched to a gene: 5. The CDR3 coding sequence is TGTGCCAGCTCGGTAGCGGGAGCCCCCTACGAGCAGTACTTC. Its protein product is CASSVAGAPYEQYF.

The V gene is TRBV18, the J gene TRBJ2-5; the match to TRBD2 covers 9 bases. Germline values: CDR1 KGHSH, CDR2 LQKENI. The V gene end was trimmed by 3 bases and the J gene end by 2 bases; junction bases not matched to a gene: 10. There are 17 residues in the CDR3. DNA of the CDR3: TGTGCCAGCTCACCCCTTTCCGGGACTAGCATTCAAGAGACCCAGTACTTC. This encodes CASSPLSGTSIQETQYF.

The chain couples TRBV13 to TRBJ2-1; possible D gene TRBD1, 6 bases. The V and J ends lost 2 bases and 6 bases respectively, with 11 bases between them. Germline CDR1 PRHDT, CDR2 FYEKMQ (reference sequence). This CDR3 has 14 amino acids. CDR3 sequence: CASSLWGPPNEQFF. For the CDR3, the DNA is TGTGCCAGCAGCTTATGGGGGCCCCCCAATGAGCAGTTCTTC.

The chain joins TRBV7-9 to TRBJ2-5, with D possibly being TRBD2 (5 bases). Germline V gives CDR1 SEHNR, CDR2 FQNEAQ (reference sequence). The V gene lost 6 bases and the J gene lost 2 bases, with 16 bases spanning the gap. The CDR3 runs to 15 residues. The CDR3 region has the DNA TGTGCCAGCAGTCGTCTCACATGGAGGCAAGAGACCCAGTACTTC. This translates into CASSRLTWRQETQYF.

This clone was detected once. V and J are TRBV5-1 and TRBJ1-2, with a tentative D call TRBD1 (6 bases). Germline-derived CDR1 and CDR2 are SGHRS and YFSETQ. The CDR3 is 13 residues long. Trimming cost V 4 bases and J 3 bases, with 10 bases left between them. Here the CDR3 DNA reads TGCGCCAGCAGCCCCAACAGGGACTATGGCTACACCTTC. Translating gives CASSPNRDYGYTF.

The chain combines TRBV5-4 with TRBJ1-5; 8 bases are a match to TRBD1. The CDR3 totals 15 residues. Germline V lookup: CDR1 SGHNT, CDR2 YYREEE (reference sequence). Losses at the gene ends were 4 bases for V and 2 bases for J; bases not matched to a gene: 5. The CDR3 loop is CASSPDRGRNQPQHF. The CDR3 DNA reads as TGTGCCAGCAGCCCCGACAGGGGCCGCAATCAGCCCCAGCATTTT.

The rearrangement joins TRBV13 to TRBJ2-1, with no clear D. The germline gives CDR1 PRHDT, CDR2 FYEKMQ (reference sequence). The CDR3 covers 13 residues. V was trimmed by 5 bases and J by 1 base, leaving 6 bases between them. CDR3 region: CASSGPSYNEQFF. CDR3 in DNA: TGTGCCAGCAGCGGGCCTTCCTACAATGAGCAGTTCTTC.

The chain couples TRBV20-1 to TRBJ1-4; D remains ambiguous. V was shortened by 0 bases and J by 10 bases, with 6 bases between the two germline ends. The CDR3 runs to 11 residues. CDR1 and CDR2 (germline): DFQATT, SNEGSKA (reference sequence). CDR3 DNA sequence: TGCAGTGCTAGAGATACGGGAAAACTGTTTTTT. Its translation is CSARDTGKLFF.

The chain recombines TRBV7-3 with TRBJ2-1; maybe TRBD1 (5 bases). Trimming pared 5 bases from V and 7 bases from J, leaving 21 bases between. CDR1 and CDR2 from the germline V gene are SGHTA and FQGTGA. CDR3 length: 16 residues. CDR3 protein: CASSPNLRAYRNEQFF. For the CDR3, the DNA is TGTGCCAGCAGCCCCAACCTCCGGGCCTACAGGAATGAGCAGTTCTTC.

This chain connects TRBV5-6 to TRBJ1-2, with 8 bases matching TRBD1. Losses at the gene ends were 0 bases for V and 3 bases for J; bases not matched to a gene: 7. This CDR3 contains 16 residues. Germline V gene lookup returns CDR1 SGHDT and CDR2 YYEEEE. The CDR3 reads CASSLVSGGEDYGYTF. CDR3 DNA sequence: TGTGCCAGCAGCTTGGTTTCAGGGGGCGAGGACTATGGCTACACCTTC.

The genes are TRBV4-1 and TRBJ2-3; maybe TRBD2 (8 bases). Trimming removed 3 bases from V and 0 bases from J, with 25 bases in between. The CDR3 is 20 amino acids. In germline, CDR1 is MGHRA, CDR2 YSYEKL. CDR3 DNA: TGCGCCAGCAGCCACCAACTTACAGGGGTTAGCGGGACTAGCACAGATACGCAGTATTTT. Translation gives CASSHQLTGVSGTSTDTQYF.

This clone was picked up a small number of times. The chain joins TRBV5-1 to TRBJ1-5; D not resolved. Trimming removed 4 bases from V and 4 bases from J, with 12 bases in between. The length of the CDR3 is 14 residues. CDR1 is SGHRS and CDR2 is YFSETQ in the germline V gene. The CDR3 protein is CASSSQVENQPQHF. The DNA for the CDR3 is TGCGCCAGCAGCAGCCAAGTGGAGAATCAGCCCCAGCATTTT.

This clone was seen more than once but under ten times. V usage is TRBV27 and J usage is TRBJ1-5, with 7 bases matching TRBD1. In germline, CDR1 is MNHEY, CDR2 SMNVEV (reference sequence). The CDR3 is 14 residues long. The ends lost 7 bases at V and 4 bases at J; junction bases unmatched: 7. CDR3 coding DNA: TGTGCCAGCACCACGGGACAGCGAAATCAGCCCCAGCATTTT. This translates into CASTTGQRNQPQHF.

This CDR3 reads CASRLGQGAYEQYF. CDR3 bases: TGTGCCAGCAGACTCGGACAGGGTGCCTACGAGCAGTACTTC. The chain employs TRBV28 and TRBJ2-7, with 8 bases identical to TRBD1. CDR1 and CDR2 from the germline V gene are MDHEN and SYDVKM. The CDR3 has 14 amino acids. V lost 6 bases, J lost 2 bases, and 6 bases stayed unmatched. Using reference TRBV28 and TRBJ2-7 for the parts outside the CDR3, the full variable domain is DVKVTQSSRYLVKRTGEKVFLECVQDMDHENMFWYRQDPGLGLRLIYFSYDVKMKEKGDIPEGYSVSREKKERFSLILESASTNQTSMYLCASRLGQGAYEQYFGPGTRLTVT.

V usage is TRBV2 and J usage is TRBJ1-6; 7 bases fit TRBD1. Per the germline V gene, CDR1 is SNHLY and CDR2 is FYNNEI. The CDR3 covers 15 residues. With 1 base clipped from V and 6 bases from J, the junction kept 3 bases outside the gene matches. DNA for the CDR3: TGTGCCAGCAGTGAAGGAGGGGGCGGTAATTCACCCCTCCACTTT. The encoded protein is CASSEGGGGNSPLHF.